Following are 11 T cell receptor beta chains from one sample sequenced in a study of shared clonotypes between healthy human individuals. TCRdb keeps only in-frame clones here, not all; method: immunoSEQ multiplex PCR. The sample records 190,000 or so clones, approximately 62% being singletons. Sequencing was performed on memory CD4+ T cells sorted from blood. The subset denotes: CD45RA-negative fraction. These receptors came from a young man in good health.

In nucleotides, the CDR3 is TGTGCCAGCAGCTTAGGGATACTAGCGGGAGGGCACAAAAACATTCAGTACTTC. This translates into CASSLGILAGGHKNIQYF. The chain carries TRBV7-8 and TRBJ2-4; 13 bases line up with TRBD2. The J segment lost 3 bases and the V segment lost 1 base, leaving 6 bases of the junction unmatched. There are 18 residues in the CDR3. Looked up from germline, CDR1 is SGHVS and CDR2 is FQNEAQ. Full variable domain (outside the CDR3, taken from reference TRBV7-8 and TRBJ2-4): GAGVSQSPRYKVAKRGQDVALRCDPISGHVSLFWYQQALGQGPEFLTYFQNEAQLDKSGLPSDRFFAERPEGSVSTLKIQRTQQEDSAVYLCASSLGILAGGHKNIQYFGAGTRLSVL.

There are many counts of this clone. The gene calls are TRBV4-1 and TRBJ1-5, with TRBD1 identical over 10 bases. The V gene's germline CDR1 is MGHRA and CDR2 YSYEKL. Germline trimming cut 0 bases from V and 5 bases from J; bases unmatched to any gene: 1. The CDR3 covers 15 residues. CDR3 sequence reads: CASSQDGQGDQPQHF. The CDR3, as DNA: TGCGCCAGCAGCCAAGACGGACAGGGGGATCAGCCCCAGCATTTT.

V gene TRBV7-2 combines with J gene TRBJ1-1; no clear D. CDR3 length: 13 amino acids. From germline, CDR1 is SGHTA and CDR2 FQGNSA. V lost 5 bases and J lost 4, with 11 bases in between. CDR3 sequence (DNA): TGTGCCAGCAGCCGAATAGAGGGCACTGAAGCTTTCTTT. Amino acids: CASSRIEGTEAFF.

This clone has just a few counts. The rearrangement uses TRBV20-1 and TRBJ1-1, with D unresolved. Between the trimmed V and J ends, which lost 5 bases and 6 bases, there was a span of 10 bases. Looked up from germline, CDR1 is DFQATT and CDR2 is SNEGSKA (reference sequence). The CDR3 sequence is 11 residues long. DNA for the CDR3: TGCAGTGCTCTTGACGGCCCTGAAGCTTTCTTT. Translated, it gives CSALDGPEAFF.

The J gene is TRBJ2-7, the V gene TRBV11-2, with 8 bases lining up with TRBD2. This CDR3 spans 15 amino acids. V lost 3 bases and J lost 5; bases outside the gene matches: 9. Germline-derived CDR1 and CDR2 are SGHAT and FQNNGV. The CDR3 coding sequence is TGTGCCAGCAGCTTCCAAGCGGGAGTCGTCGACGAGCAGTACTTC. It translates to CASSFQAGVVDEQYF.

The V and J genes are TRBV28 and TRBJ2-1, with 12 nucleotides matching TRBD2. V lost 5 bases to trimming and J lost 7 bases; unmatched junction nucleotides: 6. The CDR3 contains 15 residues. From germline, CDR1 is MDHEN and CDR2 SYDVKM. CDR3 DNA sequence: TGTGCCAGCAGTCTGACTAGCGGGAGAAAAAATGAGCAGTTCTTC. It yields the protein CASSLTSGRKNEQFF.

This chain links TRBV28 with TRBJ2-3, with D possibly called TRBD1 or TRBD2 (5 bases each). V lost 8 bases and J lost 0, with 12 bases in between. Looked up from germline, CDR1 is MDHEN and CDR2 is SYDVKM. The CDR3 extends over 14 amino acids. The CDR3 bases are TGTGCCAGCTGGGGGTTTCCTAGCACAGATACGCAGTATTTT. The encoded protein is CASWGFPSTDTQYF.

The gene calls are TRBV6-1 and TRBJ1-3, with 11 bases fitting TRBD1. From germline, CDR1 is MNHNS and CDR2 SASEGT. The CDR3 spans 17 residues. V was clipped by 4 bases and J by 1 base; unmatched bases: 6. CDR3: CASSGTGGSESGNTIYF. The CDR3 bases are TGTGCCAGCAGTGGGACAGGGGGCTCGGAGTCTGGAAACACCATATATTTT.

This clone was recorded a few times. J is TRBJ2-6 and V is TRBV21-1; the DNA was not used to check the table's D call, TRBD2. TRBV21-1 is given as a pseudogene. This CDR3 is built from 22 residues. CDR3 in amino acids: CASSKATRSCLAEPSGANVLTF. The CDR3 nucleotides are TGTGCCAGCAGCAAAGCAACTCGTAGTTGCCTAGCGGAGCCATCTGGGGCCAACGTCCTGACTTTC.

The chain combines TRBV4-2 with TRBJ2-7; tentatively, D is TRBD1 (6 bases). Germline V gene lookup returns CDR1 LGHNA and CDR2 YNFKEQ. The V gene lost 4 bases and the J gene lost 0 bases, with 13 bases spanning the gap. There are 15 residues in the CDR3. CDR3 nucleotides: TGTGCCAGCAGCCTCAGACAGGAATCCTCCTACGAGCAGTACTTC. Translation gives CASSLRQESSYEQYF.

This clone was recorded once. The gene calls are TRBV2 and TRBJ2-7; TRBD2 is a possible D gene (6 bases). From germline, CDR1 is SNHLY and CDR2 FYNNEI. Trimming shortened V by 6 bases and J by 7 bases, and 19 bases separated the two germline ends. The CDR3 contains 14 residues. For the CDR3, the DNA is TGTGCCAGCAGCGACCAACTAGCTCGGGCTGAGCAGTACTTC. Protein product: CASSDQLARAEQYF.